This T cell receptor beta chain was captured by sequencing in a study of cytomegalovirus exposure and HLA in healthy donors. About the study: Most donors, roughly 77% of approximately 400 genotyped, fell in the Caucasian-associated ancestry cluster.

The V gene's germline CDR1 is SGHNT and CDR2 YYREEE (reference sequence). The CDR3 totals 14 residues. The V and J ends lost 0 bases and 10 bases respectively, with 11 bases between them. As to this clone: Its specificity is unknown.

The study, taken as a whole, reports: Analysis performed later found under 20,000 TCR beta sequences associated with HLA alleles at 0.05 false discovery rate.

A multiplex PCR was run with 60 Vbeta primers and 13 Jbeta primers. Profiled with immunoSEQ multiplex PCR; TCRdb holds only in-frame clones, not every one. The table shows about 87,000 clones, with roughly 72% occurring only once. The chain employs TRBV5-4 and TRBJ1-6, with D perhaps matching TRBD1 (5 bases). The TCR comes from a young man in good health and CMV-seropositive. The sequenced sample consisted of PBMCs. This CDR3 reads CASSLERGRSPLHF. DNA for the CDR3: TGTGCCAGCAGCTTGGAAAGGGGTAGGTCACCCCTCCACTTT.